The TCR beta chain described here comes from a study of blood T cells in healthy people across ages. Of note for this clonotype: A much larger clonotype is one base distant, so this may be a read error.

Through a sample-barcoded 5' primer and a J-beta primer mix, a second PCR was run for about 7 to 12 cycles. TCRdb redid the calling of the 5' RACE reads with MiXCR, one entry per CDR3 protein. This table holds around 1,100,000 distinct CDR3 sequences, around two fifths found once. Germline trimming cut 5 bases from V and 4 bases from J; bases unmatched to any gene: 7. The CDR3 contains 16 residues. Germline values: CDR1 KGHDR, CDR2 SFDVKD. This chain links TRBV24-1 with TRBJ2-1, with 10 bases aligning to TRBD1. Material: blood. The clonotype was recovered from a man aged 18 to 29 in good health. This CDR3 reads CATSGGGTGVYNEQFF. In DNA, the CDR3 is TGTGCCACCAGTGGTGGGGGGACAGGGGTGTACAATGAGCAGTTCTTC.